The next 29 T cell receptor beta chains were all read from a single sample in a study of PD-1 blockade in classical Hodgkin lymphoma (dated by TCRdb to 2020 to 2022). The time point label on this specimen signifies: cycle 1 day 1 (C1D1), immediately before nivolumab initiation. Relapse after autologous stem cell transplantation had occurred in all trial patients, and cohorts A, B and C were distinguished by prior brentuximab vedotin exposure. The library came from the immunoSEQ multiplex PCR assay. In TCRdb, the immuneACCESS table is reduced to in-frame sequences with V and J assigned. These tables do not hold every clone; where another copy was compared, an unresolved V gene accounts for under half, and the others remain unexplained. For this sample the table gives 30,000 to 50,000 clones, of which less than 80% were detected only once. The ten largest make up roughly 9.7% of the sample. Sample: peripheral blood mononuclear cells (PBMCs), taken at baseline. The receptor set was obtained from a human donor with classical Hodgkin lymphoma.

This sequence joins TRBV2 and TRBJ2-5; the D is unclear. V was shortened by 4 bases and J by 5 bases, with 5 bases between the two germline ends. Germline-derived CDR1 and CDR2 are SNHLY and FYNNEI. The CDR3 loop spans 11 amino acids. The CDR3 sequence: CASSARETQYF. In nucleotides, the CDR3 is TGTGCCAGCAGTGCCCGTGAGACCCAGTACTTC.

This clone was picked up many times. The J gene is TRBJ1-4, the V gene TRBV7-9; D is perhaps TRBD1 (5 bases). Trimming left V 5 bases short and J 4 bases short, with 14 bases between. Germline CDR1 SEHNR, CDR2 FQNEAQ (reference sequence). The CDR3 runs 15 residues. The CDR3 region is CASSDPGTSNEKLFF. Written as DNA, the CDR3 is TGTGCCAGCAGCGATCCCGGGACGAGTAATGAAAAACTGTTTTTT.

The CDR3 is CASSIGGGRQPQHF. The CDR3 DNA reads as TGTGCCAGTAGTATAGGAGGGGGTAGGCAGCCCCAGCATTTT. V usage is TRBV19 and J usage is TRBJ1-5; D may be TRBD1 (6 bases). CDR1 is LNHDA and CDR2 is SQIVND in the germline V gene (reference sequence). The V end lost 1 base, the J end lost 7 bases, and 11 bases lay between the germline ends. This CDR3 contains 14 residues.

The chain joins TRBV30 to TRBJ1-2; possible D gene TRBD1, 6 bases. Looked up from germline, CDR1 is GTSNPN and CDR2 is SVGIG (reference sequence). The CDR3 is made up of 12 amino acids. V lost 1 base, J lost 5 bases, and 8 bases lay in between. The CDR3 reads CAWSGGPYGYTF. For the CDR3, the DNA is TGTGCCTGGAGTGGGGGGCCTTATGGCTACACCTTC.

V usage is TRBV5-4 and J usage is TRBJ1-2; D is ambiguous. The germline V and J ends were trimmed by 4 bases and 4 bases, with 14 bases remaining between them. Germline V gene data show CDR1 as SGHNT and CDR2 as YYREEE (reference sequence). The CDR3 contains 14 residues. The CDR3 region has the DNA TGTGCCAGCAGCCCCCCAATGTGGGGCTATGGCTACACCTTC. Translation gives CASSPPMWGYGYTF.

V usage is TRBV5-1 and J usage is TRBJ1-2, with TRBD1 matching 7 bases. The CDR3 covers 15 residues. With 2 bases clipped from V and 0 bases from J, the junction kept 4 bases outside the gene matches. Germline V gene lookup returns CDR1 SGHRS and CDR2 YFSETQ. This chain's CDR3 is CASSLGQGANYGYTF. The CDR3 DNA is TGCGCCAGCAGCTTAGGGCAGGGGGCTAACTATGGCTACACCTTC.

CDR3 DNA: TGTGCCACCGAGTCAGGGACAGGTCTTACTGGGCAGTACTTC. It encodes CATESGTGLTGQYF. The chain recombines TRBV6-6 with TRBJ2-7; 8 positions match TRBD1. Germline assignment: CDR1 MNHNY and CDR2 SVGAGI (reference sequence). The V gene end was trimmed by 10 bases and the J gene end by 9 bases; junction bases not matched to a gene: 17. This CDR3 is built from 14 residues.

The V gene is TRBV28, the J gene TRBJ2-4; the D gene is possibly TRBD2 (5 bases). V lost 5 bases, J lost 0 bases, and 11 bases lay in between. This CDR3 spans 15 amino acids. Germline V gene sequence: CDR1 MDHEN, CDR2 SYDVKM. CDR3 loop: CASSRPGGAKNIQYF. The CDR3 DNA follows: TGTGCCAGCAGTCGTCCCGGAGGAGCCAAAAACATTCAGTACTTC.

The chain recombines TRBV5-1 with TRBJ1-2, with no clear D. The CDR3 length is 14 residues. The V gene's germline CDR1 is SGHRS and CDR2 YFSETQ. V was cut by 4 bases and J by 6 bases, with 16 bases left in between. The CDR3 nucleotides are TGCGCCAGCAGCCCGAGGGAAGGGCTGGATGGCTACACCTTC. It yields the protein CASSPREGLDGYTF.

V gene TRBV28 combines with J gene TRBJ2-3; 10 bases align to TRBD2. This CDR3 comprises 16 residues. Germline assignment: CDR1 MDHEN and CDR2 SYDVKM. Trimming removed 1 base from V and 0 bases from J; junction bases left unmatched: 1. The CDR3 is CASSLSTSGSTDTQYF. The CDR3 bases are TGTGCCAGCAGTTTATCGACTAGCGGGAGCACAGATACGCAGTATTTT.

The V call is TRBV5-1, the J call TRBJ2-5; 8 bases are shared with TRBD1. CDR1 is SGHRS and CDR2 is YFSETQ in the germline V gene. V dropped 4 bases and J dropped 1; count of bases not matched to a gene: 6. The CDR3 length is 15 residues. This CDR3 is CASSPNTGGQETQYF. CDR3 DNA: TGCGCCAGCAGCCCAAACACAGGGGGCCAAGAGACCCAGTACTTC.

The V gene is TRBV27, the J gene TRBJ1-1, with 9 bases lining up with TRBD1. Germline V gives CDR1 MNHEY, CDR2 SMNVEV (reference sequence). With V trimmed by 6 bases and J by 4 bases, 9 bases remained unmatched. CDR3 size: 15 residues. The CDR3: CASSTGGYLSTEAFF. Here the CDR3 DNA reads TGTGCCAGCAGCACAGGGGGCTATCTCAGCACTGAAGCTTTCTTT.

This clone came up once. The V and J genes are TRBV11-2 and TRBJ2-4; the D gene is possibly TRBD2 (5 bases). This CDR3 is 17 amino acids long. The germline gives CDR1 SGHAT, CDR2 FQNNGV. The germline V and J ends were trimmed by 0 bases and 0 bases, with 12 bases remaining between them. This chain's CDR3 is CASSLDMRVLAKNIQYF. As DNA, the CDR3 is TGTGCCAGCAGCTTAGATATGAGGGTGCTAGCCAAAAACATTCAGTACTTC.

The CDR3: CASSLVATQREYF. For the CDR3, the DNA is TGTGCCAGCAGTTTAGTTGCTACCCAGAGGGAGTACTTC. The chain uses TRBV28 and TRBJ2-7; TRBD2 is a possible D gene (5 bases). Trimming left V 2 bases short and J 11 bases short, with 16 bases between. In germline, CDR1 is MDHEN, CDR2 SYDVKM. The CDR3 contains 13 residues.

The table lists this clone with a few counts. The chain has TRBV6-4 and TRBJ1-2; TRBD1 aligns across 8 bases. The CDR3 has 15 residues. In germline, CDR1 is MRHNA, CDR2 SNTAGT. Germline trimming cut 0 bases from V and 7 bases from J; bases unmatched to any gene: 7. The DNA of the CDR3 is TGTGCCAGCAGTGACTCAGGGACAGGTTGGCGTGGCTACACCTTC. Its translation: CASSDSGTGWRGYTF.

The chain joins TRBV6-5 to TRBJ2-1, with TRBD2 matching over 8 bases. Trimming took 6 bases from V and 4 from J; bases not matched to a gene: 8. This CDR3 is built from 15 residues. Germline V gene data show CDR1 as MNHEY and CDR2 as SVGAGI. CDR3 bases: TGTGCCAGCAGAAGGACGGGAGGGGGATACAATGAGCAGTTCTTC. Translated, it gives CASRRTGGGYNEQFF.

In DNA form, the CDR3 reads TGTGCCAGCAGCTTCGGACAGGGAAGAGGGGGCTACACCTTC. Its translation is CASSFGQGRGGYTF. This chain links TRBV7-9 with TRBJ1-2, with TRBD1 identical over 8 bases. Losses at the gene ends were 3 bases for V and 8 bases for J; bases not matched to a gene: 8. The CDR3 covers 14 residues. Per the germline V gene, CDR1 is SEHNR and CDR2 is FQNEAQ (reference sequence). The entire variable domain, with the rest obtained from reference TRBV7-9 and TRBJ1-2, is as follows: DTGVSQNPRHKITKRGQNVTFRCDPISEHNRLYWYRQTLGQGPEFLTYFQNEAQLEKSRLLSDRFSAERPKGSFSTLEIQRTEQGDSAMYLCASSFGQGRGGYTFGSGTRLTVV.

This chain links TRBV25-1 with TRBJ2-3, with TRBD2 identical over 8 bases. Germline CDR1 reads MGHDK; CDR2 reads SYGVNS. The CDR3 has 13 residues. With 3 bases clipped from V and 9 bases from J, the junction kept 5 bases outside the gene matches. In DNA, the CDR3 is TGTGCCAGCAGTGACGCGGGAGGAGTAACGCAGTATTTT. Translated: CASSDAGGVTQYF.

The chain recombines TRBV11-2 with TRBJ2-1; D gene unclear. Germline V gene lookup returns CDR1 SGHAT and CDR2 FQNNGV. V was cut by 1 base and J by 9 bases, with 7 bases left in between. CDR3 length equals 12 residues. CDR3 residues: CASSLGVSEQFF. The CDR3 DNA follows: TGTGCCAGCAGCTTAGGGGTGAGTGAGCAGTTCTTC.

The chain recombines TRBV6-1 with TRBJ2-7, with a weak D call TRBD1 (5 bases). The CDR3 runs to 14 residues. V was cut by 6 bases and J by 3 bases, with 15 bases left in between. Looked up from germline, CDR1 is MNHNS and CDR2 is SASEGT. Here the CDR3 reads CASSPKDMFYEQYF. The CDR3 DNA follows: TGTGCCAGCAGCCCCAAGGACATGTTCTACGAGCAGTACTTC.

This clone came up a few times. The rearrangement joins TRBV6-4 to TRBJ2-3, with D tentatively TRBD2 (6 bases). V shed 4 bases and J shed 1 base, with 6 bases lying between them. Germline V CDR1 and CDR2: MRHNA, SNTAGT. CDR3 length equals 13 residues. This CDR3 is CASSASGTDTQYF. The CDR3, as DNA: TGTGCCAGCAGTGCTAGCGGCACAGATACGCAGTATTTT.

The genes are TRBV5-4 and TRBJ2-6, with D uncertain. Trimming removed 3 bases at V and 4 bases at J, with 8 bases between. This CDR3 contains 14 residues. Germline V CDR1 and CDR2: SGHNT, YYREEE (reference sequence). As DNA, the CDR3 is TGTGCCAGCAGCTCCGGGTTAGGGGCCAACGTCCTGACTTTC. Translated: CASSSGLGANVLTF.

The V gene is TRBV7-2, the J gene TRBJ2-7; 13 nucleotides align to TRBD2. This CDR3 contains 17 residues. CDR1 is SGHTA and CDR2 is FQGNSA in the germline V gene. V shed 5 bases, J shed 2 bases, and the junction held 9 bases outside the gene matches. The CDR3 loop reads CASSPGLAGAVPYEQYF. CDR3 sequence (DNA): TGTGCCAGCAGCCCAGGACTAGCGGGGGCTGTCCCCTACGAGCAGTACTTC.

In DNA, the CDR3 is TGTGCCAGCTCACCGCGACTAGCCACAGATACGCAGTATTTT. This gives the protein CASSPRLATDTQYF. The rearrangement joins TRBV18 to TRBJ2-3; 7 bases agree with TRBD2. The CDR3 runs to 14 residues. The trim removed 3 bases at V and 2 bases at J, leaving 2 bases unmatched. Germline CDR1 KGHSH, CDR2 LQKENI.

The chain employs TRBV7-8 and TRBJ1-5; tentatively, D is TRBD1 (5 bases). The V end was cut by 1 base, the J end by 11 bases, with 9 bases between. CDR3 size: 12 residues. Germline V lookup: CDR1 SGHVS, CDR2 FQNEAQ. The CDR3 reads CASSLEDTTQHF. The CDR3 DNA reads TGTGCCAGCAGCTTAGAGGACACGACCCAGCATTTT.

The chain links TRBV29-1 to TRBJ2-1; 7 positions agree with TRBD1. CDR1 is SQVTM and CDR2 is ANQGSEA in the germline V gene. The CDR3 totals 14 residues. The ends lost 4 bases at V and 8 bases at J; junction bases unmatched: 11. The CDR3 sequence is CSVVRDSTVDEQFF. DNA for the CDR3: TGCAGCGTTGTCCGGGACAGTACGGTGGATGAGCAGTTCTTC.

This clone showed up just a few times. The rearrangement joins TRBV4-3 to TRBJ2-1; D not certain. V lost 0 bases, J lost 8 bases, and 11 bases lay in between. Germline loops: CDR1 LGHNA, CDR2 YSLEER. The CDR3 spans 14 residues. DNA for the CDR3: TGCGCCAGCAGCCAAGAGGGGTTGCGAGATGAGCAGTTCTTC. As protein: CASSQEGLRDEQFF.

V usage is TRBV19 and J usage is TRBJ2-7; 8 nucleotides line up with TRBD2. The CDR3 consists of 15 residues. CDR1 is LNHDA and CDR2 is SQIVND in the germline V gene (reference sequence). After removal of 4 bases from V and 0 bases from J, the junction contained 5 bases not matched to a gene. The CDR3: CASSTYGTSSYEQYF. The CDR3, as DNA: TGTGCCAGTAGTACTTACGGGACTAGCTCCTACGAGCAGTACTTC.

The rearrangement links TRBV2 to TRBJ1-3; TRBD1 agrees at 7 bases. Germline V lookup: CDR1 SNHLY, CDR2 FYNNEI. V dropped 6 bases and J dropped 1; count of bases not matched to a gene: 15. The CDR3 length is 18 residues. The CDR3 here is CASRGPRQGGTSGNTIYF. The DNA of the CDR3 is TGTGCCAGCAGGGGACCCCGACAGGGAGGAACATCTGGAAACACCATATATTTT.